This entry is about one T cell receptor (beta chain). This clonotype was seen at least ten times. Its recognized antigen is unknown. No much larger clone is present one base from it, and per-base qualities are unavailable. The data derive from a study of lung T cells in sarcoidosis with Löfgren's syndrome listed by TCRdb under 2017. General notes on the study: Sarcoidosis was characterized as a granulomatous disease that is mostly pulmonary, in which CD4+ T cells accumulate in bronchoalveolar lavage fluid. The repertoire analyses centered on Lofgren's syndrome patients. Study-wide findings and limitations: Recognition of a sarcoidosis-associated antigen was only suggested; the antigen itself remained putative and unidentified. Compared with control subjects, Lofgren's syndrome patients reportedly showed the greatest expansion in the V gene segments TRAV12-1 and TRBV2. Multiple Lofgren's syndrome patients were reported to share TRAV12-1 and TRBV2 CDR3 motifs, a finding that suggests public CD4+ TCR repertoires. In alphabeta pairing analysis, TRAV12-1 preferentially paired with TRBV2, and these paired TCRs showed CDR3 homology.

The sequencer listed for this sample is Illumina MiSeq. Starting from the raw public reads, TCRdb applied fastp trimming at Q25, assembled clones with MiXCR and retained in-frame beta chains. Entries that share a CDR3 protein sequence are merged under the most common genes and DNA. The sample table contains under 25,000 distinct CDR3 sequences; only one count was recorded for 20% to 25% of them. More than 0.7% of the sample goes to the ten largest clones. TCR repertoires were profiled from CD4+ T cells obtained by bronchoalveolar lavage. Its CDR3 holds 21 amino acids, cysteine through phenylalanine. Of all the DNA, just the CDR3 is kept, 63 bases in frame from base 1. From a lookup of the germline V gene, CDR1 and CDR2 are MNHEY and SVGAGI. Compared with germline, V lacks 6 bases and J lacks 8 bases; bases without a gene match: 28.

The material sequenced was CD4+ T cells from bronchoalveolar lavage. This TCR derives from a human donor with sarcoidosis (Löfgren's syndrome or another form), or a control subject (not recorded which). The chain is assembled from TRBV6-5 and TRBJ2-1; TRBD2 matches 10 bases in the middle. The bases are TGTGCCAGCAGCTACCCCGCGGGTAGGAAAGCGGGAGGGGGAGTTTCGGATGAGCAGTTCTTC. Its translation is CASSYPAGRKAGGGVSDEQFF.